These T cell receptor beta chains were read from a single sample in a study of OX40 agonist ivuxolimab in advanced cancers. Some clones are missing from TCRdb's copy, which holds only in-frame ones; the method was immunoSEQ multiplex PCR. Among 48,000 or so clones listed, about 81% were seen once. The starting material was CD4+ or CD8+ T cells sorted from blood, obtained in a trial of the OX40 agonist ivuxolimab. The receptors derive from an adult with an advanced solid tumor such as melanoma, head and neck, liver or kidney cancer. The CDR3 runs from the conserved cysteine through the conserved F or W. The D gene is left open where the match is weak. Part of the rows lack a size; the others show once, few, many or a class for expanded clones.

cdr3_aa	cdr3_nt	d_call	v_call	j_call	clone_size
CASSFRGGQGGISPLHF	TGTGCCAGCAGCTTCCGAGGGGGACAGGGGGGAATTTCACCCCTCCACTTT	TRBD1	TRBV11-2	TRBJ1-6	few
CASSLTGVGDTQYF	TGTGCCAGCAGCTTAACGGGAGTTGGAGATACGCAGTATTTT	.	TRBV7-2	TRBJ2-3	.
CASSIEWGNMLNSPLHF	TGTGCCAGTAGTATAGAATGGGGGAATATGTTGAATTCACCCCTCCACTTT	.	TRBV19	TRBJ1-6	.
CAISESMVRNNEQFF	TGTGCCATCAGTGAGTCGATGGTTAGAAACAATGAGCAGTTCTTC	.	TRBV10-3	TRBJ2-1	.
CASSTQQGLYEQYF	TGTGCCAGTAGTACGCAACAGGGACTATACGAGCAGTACTTC	.	TRBV19	TRBJ2-7	.
CASSPLGRNEQFF	TGTGCCAGCTCACCCCTAGGCAGAAATGAGCAGTTCTTC	.	TRBV18	TRBJ2-1	.
CASSLGTSGPSYNEQFF	TGTGCCAGCAGCTTAGGGACTAGCGGACCCTCCTACAATGAGCAGTTCTTC	TRBD2	TRBV7-8	TRBJ2-1	.
CASSGPAAEAFF	TGCGCCAGCAGTGGTCCGGCCGCTGAAGCTTTCTTT	.	TRBV10-1	TRBJ1-1	few
CASIGAGNTDTQYF	TGTGCCAGCATTGGAGCGGGAAACACAGATACGCAGTATTTT	TRBD2	TRBV28	TRBJ2-3	.
CASSPGQWNSYEQYF	TGTGCCAGCAGCCCTGGACAGTGGAACTCCTACGAGCAGTACTTC	.	TRBV7-7	TRBJ2-7	few
CASSLLSLAGDNEQFF	TGTGCCAGCAGTTTATTAAGCCTAGCGGGAGACAATGAGCAGTTCTTC	TRBD2	TRBV27	TRBJ2-1	few
CASSLGQDTDTQYF	TGTGCCAGCAGTCTCGGACAGGACACAGATACGCAGTATTTT	TRBD1	TRBV28	TRBJ2-3	.
CSVSDQQAYNEKLFF	TGCAGCGTTTCGGACCAACAGGCGTATAATGAAAAACTGTTTTTT	.	TRBV29-1	TRBJ1-4	once
CASSRGQGGTGELFF	TGTGCCAGCAGCCGGGGACAGGGAGGCACCGGGGAGCTGTTTTTT	TRBD1	TRBV7-2	TRBJ2-2	.
CSVDPGGSYNEQFF	TGCAGCGTTGACCCCGGGGGCTCCTACAATGAGCAGTTCTTC	.	TRBV29-1	TRBJ2-1	.
CASSAGLAGSSYNEQFF	TGTGCCAGCAGCGCGGGACTAGCAGGAAGCTCCTACAATGAGCAGTTCTTC	TRBD2	TRBV9	TRBJ2-1	.
CASSLVITEAFF	TGTGCCAGCAGCTTAGTTATCACTGAAGCTTTCTTT	.	TRBV7-2	TRBJ1-1	.
CASSPLGTSGDTQYF	TGTGCCAGCTCACCACTCGGGACTAGCGGAGATACGCAGTATTTT	TRBD2	TRBV18	TRBJ2-3	.
CASSPGLAGDTQYF	TGTGCCAGCAGCCCTGGACTAGCGGGAGATACGCAGTATTTT	TRBD2	TRBV5-8	TRBJ2-3	few
CASSLTGMAYEQYF	TGTGCCAGCAGTTTGACGGGTATGGCCTACGAGCAGTACTTC	.	TRBV27	TRBJ2-7	few
CASSQGWTGAAGELFF	TGCGCCAGCAGCCAAGGGTGGACAGGGGCGGCCGGGGAGCTGTTTTTT	TRBD1	TRBV4-1	TRBJ2-2	.
CASSPSGQDNTGELFF	TGTGCCAGTAGCCCCTCGGGACAGGACAACACCGGGGAGCTGTTTTTT	TRBD1	TRBV19	TRBJ2-2	once
CASSQDRRVQFF	TGCGCCAGCAGCCAAGATCGAAGGGTCCAGTTCTTC	.	TRBV4-3	TRBJ2-1	.
CASSPGLGVPGLEGFF	TGTGCCAGCTCACCGGGCCTCGGGGTACCGGGACTAGAGGGGTTCTTC	TRBD2	TRBV18	TRBJ2-1	.
CASTKGRAGAYEQYF	TGTGCCAGCACCAAGGGACGGGCAGGGGCCTACGAGCAGTACTTC	.	TRBV11-2	TRBJ2-7	.
CASAGQITRQGLHTGELFF	TGTGCCAGTGCGGGACAGATAACACGACAAGGGCTCCACACCGGGGAGCTGTTTTTT	.	TRBV19	TRBJ2-2	.